The TCR beta chain under discussion was sequenced for a study of shared clonotypes between healthy human individuals. General observations from the study: Blood was the only sampled material, and tissue repertoires likely differ.

From germline, CDR1 is SGHAT and CDR2 FQNNGV. The V segment lost 2 bases and the J segment 2 bases; nucleotides outside the gene matches: 8. The CDR3 covers 16 residues. Regarding this clone: Its target is unknown.

Sequenced by immunoSEQ multiplex PCR; TCRdb stores in-frame clones only, minus some. The repertoire holds fewer than 3 million clones, with 80% to 95% as singletons. The TCR comes from a man between 18 and 35 years old in good health. Some clones in this sample may be carry-over from other donors' samples. Input material: naive CD4+ T cells from PBMCs. Noted subset: CD45RA+ positively selected. The chain uses TRBV11-2 and TRBJ2-5; 7 bases align to TRBD1. The CDR3 region is CASSLTGTVSQETQYF. The CDR3 coding sequence is TGTGCCAGCAGCTTAACGGGGACAGTTTCACAAGAGACCCAGTACTTC.